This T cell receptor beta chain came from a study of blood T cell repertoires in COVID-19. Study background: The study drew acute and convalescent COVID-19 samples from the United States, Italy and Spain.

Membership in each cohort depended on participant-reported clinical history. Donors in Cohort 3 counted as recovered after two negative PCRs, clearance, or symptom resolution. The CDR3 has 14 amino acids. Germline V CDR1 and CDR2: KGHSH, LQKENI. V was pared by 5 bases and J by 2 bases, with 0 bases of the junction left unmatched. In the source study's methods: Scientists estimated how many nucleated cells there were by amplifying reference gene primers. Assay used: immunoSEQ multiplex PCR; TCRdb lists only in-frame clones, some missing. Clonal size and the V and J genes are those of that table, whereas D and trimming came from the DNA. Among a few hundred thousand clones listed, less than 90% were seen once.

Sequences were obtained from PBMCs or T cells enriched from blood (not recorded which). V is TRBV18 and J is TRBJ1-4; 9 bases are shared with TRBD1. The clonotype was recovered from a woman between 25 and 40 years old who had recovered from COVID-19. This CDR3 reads CASSTGGTNEKLFF. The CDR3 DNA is TGTGCCAGCTCAACAGGGGGCACTAATGAAAAACTGTTTTTT.